One sample yielded the 7 T cell receptor beta chains listed below, sequenced in a study of blood T cell repertoires in COVID-19. Method: immunoSEQ multiplex PCR; TCRdb's copy keeps in-frame clones and lacks some. Of 220,000 or so clones in the sample, around 83% are singletons; the top ten hold roughly 1.3%. The sample consisted of PBMCs or T cells enriched from blood (not recorded which). Receptor source: a middle-aged woman with acute COVID-19.

V is TRBV6-1 and J is TRBJ2-3; 15 positions match TRBD2. Trimming took 4 bases from V and 4 from J; bases not matched to a gene: 9. The germline CDR1 and CDR2 sequences are MNHNS and SASEGT. CDR3 length: 18 amino acids. This CDR3 reads CASSAGLAGGHRADTQYF. The CDR3 DNA follows: TGTGCCAGCAGTGCTGGACTAGCGGGGGGGCACAGGGCAGATACGCAGTATTTT.

This clone was observed a few times. The chain joins TRBV5-1 to TRBJ1-2, with TRBD1 identical over 7 bases. The CDR3 totals 15 residues. Trimming at V came to 4 bases and at J to 7 bases, leaving 13 bases not matched to a gene. Germline V lookup: CDR1 SGHRS, CDR2 YFSETQ. For the CDR3, the DNA is TGCGCCAGCAGCCATTTTACAGGGGCGCGAGGTGGCTACACCTTC. It yields the protein CASSHFTGARGGYTF. Filled out from reference TRBV5-1 and TRBJ1-2, the complete variable domain reads KAGVTQTPRYLIKTRGQQVTLSCSPISGHRSVSWYQQTPGQGLQFLFEYFSETQRNKGNFPGRFSGRQFSNSRSEMNVSTLELGDSALYLCASSHFTGARGGYTFGSGTRLTVV.

The chain has TRBV29-1 and TRBJ1-2, with D unresolved. This CDR3 comprises 14 residues. Trimming took 6 bases from V and 8 from J, leaving 22 bases between them. Germline V gene data show CDR1 as SQVTM and CDR2 as ANQGSEA. DNA of the CDR3: TGCAGCGTGGAACCCACGTCGGGGTCGGGAGGCTACACCTTC. As protein: CSVEPTSGSGGYTF.

This clone has only one observation. Compared with germline, one end of the junction differs, possibly owing to a read error. J is TRBJ2-1 and V is TRBV5-4, with a possible D match to TRBD2 (5 bases). This CDR3 contains 13 residues. The germline V gene has CDR1 SGHNT and CDR2 YYREEE (reference sequence). Written as DNA, the CDR3 is TGTGCCAGCAGATTGGACTCGTACAATGAGCAGTTCTTC. Encoded protein: CASRLDSYNEQFF.

This chain links TRBV28 with TRBJ2-1; 8 bases fit TRBD2. Germline V lookup: CDR1 MDHEN, CDR2 SYDVKM. The CDR3 covers 16 residues. Losses at the gene ends were 5 bases for V and 0 bases for J; bases not matched to a gene: 6. CDR3 nucleotide sequence: TGTGCCAGCAGTCCCGCCGGGACTAGCTCCTACAATGAGCAGTTCTTC. Protein product: CASSPAGTSSYNEQFF.

This clone was seen a few times. This chain links TRBV7-6 with TRBJ1-4; the D gene is possibly TRBD1 (6 bases). Per germline, CDR1 SGHVS and CDR2 FNYEAQ. Trimming pared 5 bases from V and 8 bases from J, leaving 12 bases between. CDR3 size: 13 residues. CDR3 amino acids: CASSRIRGEKLFF. For the CDR3, the DNA is TGTGCCAGCAGCAGGATCAGGGGAGAAAAACTGTTTTTT.

This chain joins TRBV7-9 and TRBJ1-2; D is perhaps TRBD1 (5 bases). Trimming removed 5 bases from V and 5 bases from J, with 18 bases in between. The germline gives CDR1 SEHNR, CDR2 FQNEAQ (reference sequence). This CDR3 is 15 amino acids long. The CDR3 protein is CASSTTWGDSYGYTF. The DNA for the CDR3 is TGTGCCAGCAGCACTACCTGGGGGGACTCGTATGGCTACACCTTC. Variable domain in full (rest from reference TRBV7-9 and TRBJ1-2): DTGVSQNPRHKITKRGQNVTFRCDPISEHNRLYWYRQTLGQGPEFLTYFQNEAQLEKSRLLSDRFSAERPKGSFSTLEIQRTEQGDSAMYLCASSTTWGDSYGYTFGSGTRLTVV.